These T cell receptor beta chains were read from a single sample in a study of blood T cells in healthy people across ages. TCRdb re-derived calls from the 5' RACE reads in MiXCR, one entry per CDR3 protein. The sample contains 800,000 to 950,000 distinct CDR3 sequences, 25% to 30% of which appear only once. This sample also appeared in a second study, on T cells of mothers and their children.

The sequenced material came from blood. These receptor sequences come from a woman in her forties in good health. CDR3s include the opening cysteine and the closing phenylalanine or tryptophan. A D gene is named only where the DNA matches it firmly. Where a row states a size, it is once, few, many or the class of an expanded clone; other rows omit it.

v_gene,d_gene,j_gene,abundance,CDR3nt,CDR3aa
TRBV6-5,TRBD2,TRBJ2-7,.,TGTGCCAGCAGTCTCAGCCGAAGCGGGGTAGGGTACGAGCAGTACTTC,CASSLSRSGVGYEQYF
TRBV29-1,TRBD2,TRBJ2-7,many,TGCAGCGTACGCGGACTAGCGGGTTCCTCCTACGAGCAGTACTTC,CSVRGLAGSSYEQYF
TRBV3-1,TRBD2,TRBJ2-1,.,TGTGCCAGCAGCCACCCATTAGGTCTCGTCCGCGGGGGGGCCGGCAATGAGCAGTTCTTC,CASSHPLGLVRGGAGNEQFF
TRBV5-4,.,TRBJ2-3,.,TGTGCCAGCAGCGGGAGGGGGCGCAACACAGATACGCAGTATTTT,CASSGRGRNTDTQYF
TRBV20-1,.,TRBJ2-7,.,TGCAGTGCTAGCCTAGGGACTGGCGAGCAGTACTTC,CSASLGTGEQYF
TRBV6-6,.,TRBJ1-2,.,TGTGCCAGCAGTGCAGGGCCGCGCTATGGCTACACCTTC,CASSAGPRYGYTF
TRBV5-1,TRBD1,TRBJ1-2,few,TGCGCCAGCAGCTTGGGACAGGGGTTGCCTGGCTACACCTTC,CASSLGQGLPGYTF
TRBV5-1,TRBD1,TRBJ1-1,.,TGCGCCAGCAGATCCCGGACAGGGGGGAACACTGAAGCTTTCTTT,CASRSRTGGNTEAFF
TRBV7-8,TRBD1,TRBJ1-2,.,TGTGCCAGCAGGCAAACCCCAAACAGGGGGGCTAACTATGGCTACACCTTC,CASRQTPNRGANYGYTF
TRBV5-1,.,TRBJ2-5,many,TGCGCCAGCAGCTTGGGTTGGTCGGGTCAATCGGAGACCCAGTACTTC,CASSLGWSGQSETQYF
TRBV7-9,.,TRBJ1-3,.,TGTGCCAGCAGCTTCCCCGGATCAGGGACAACCATATATTTT,CASSFPGSGTTIYF
TRBV7-9,.,TRBJ2-7,once,TGTGCCAGCAGCTTAGGTTCCCACGAGCAGTACTTC,CASSLGSHEQYF
TRBV7-2,.,TRBJ2-5,.,TGTGCCAGCAGCTTAGACGGGGCAGTGGATGAGCAGTACTTC,CASSLDGAVDEQYF
TRBV20-1,TRBD2,TRBJ2-3,once,TGCAGTCCGTTACTAGCGGGGGTGATCACAGATACGCAGTATTTT,CSPLLAGVITDTQYF
TRBV28,TRBD1,TRBJ2-7,.,TGTGCCAGCAGCCGCGGGACAGGGGAAACGGGGCAGTACTTC,CASSRGTGETGQYF
TRBV5-1,TRBD2,TRBJ2-1,.,TGCGCCAGCAGCGGCCCTAGAGGCGGGGGGGCCGCTGAGCAGTTCTTC,CASSGPRGGGAAEQFF
TRBV16,.,TRBJ2-4,few,TGTGCCAGCAGCCCCGGTGTTGGCCAAGCCAAAAACATTCAGTACTTC,CASSPGVGQAKNIQYF
TRBV7-8,TRBD1,TRBJ1-5,.,TGTGCCAGCAGCTTTAACAACAGGGGATACGGTGATAGTCAGCCCCAGCATTTT,CASSFNNRGYGDSQPQHF
TRBV12-5,.,TRBJ2-7,many,TGTGCTAGTGGTTTGGTAACAAGCCGGGGCTACGAGCAGTACTTC,CASGLVTSRGYEQYF
TRBV28,TRBD2,TRBJ2-7,.,TGTGCCAGCAGGGGGGGGGTTCTGCCCTTCTACGAGCAGTACTTC,CASRGGVLPFYEQYF
TRBV9,.,TRBJ1-2,.,TGTGCCAGCAGCGCCTGGGAGGACTATGGCTACACCTTC,CASSAWEDYGYTF
TRBV7-2,.,TRBJ2-7,few,TGTGCCAGCAGCTTAGGACGGGGGGCAGGCGAGCAGTACTTC,CASSLGRGAGEQYF
TRBV5-1,.,TRBJ2-3,.,TGCGCCAGCAGCCCGATACTACTAGACACAGATACGCAGTATTTT,CASSPILLDTDTQYF
TRBV7-2,.,TRBJ1-2,many,TGTGCCAGCAGCCTCCACGACTATGGCTACACCTTC,CASSLHDYGYTF
TRBV5-1,TRBD1,TRBJ2-1,few,TGCGCCAGCAGCCGACCGGACAGGGTGAGAGAGCAGTTCTTC,CASSRPDRVREQFF
TRBV20-1,.,TRBJ2-1,.,TGCAGTGCTGGAAGTTCCAGGGAGAGGGGAGCCAATGAGCAGTTCTTC,CSAGSSRERGANEQFF
TRBV5-1,.,TRBJ1-2,.,TGCGCCAGCAGCTGGTCGGCAGGGGATTATGGCTACACCTTC,CASSWSAGDYGYTF
TRBV5-1,TRBD2,TRBJ2-3,few,TGCGCCAGCAGCCCAATGACTAGCGGGGGGGCCACAGATACGCAGTATTTT,CASSPMTSGGATDTQYF
TRBV11-2,TRBD1,TRBJ2-3,.,TGTGCCAGCAGCCCCCGGGACAGACGCACAGATACGCAGTATTTT,CASSPRDRRTDTQYF